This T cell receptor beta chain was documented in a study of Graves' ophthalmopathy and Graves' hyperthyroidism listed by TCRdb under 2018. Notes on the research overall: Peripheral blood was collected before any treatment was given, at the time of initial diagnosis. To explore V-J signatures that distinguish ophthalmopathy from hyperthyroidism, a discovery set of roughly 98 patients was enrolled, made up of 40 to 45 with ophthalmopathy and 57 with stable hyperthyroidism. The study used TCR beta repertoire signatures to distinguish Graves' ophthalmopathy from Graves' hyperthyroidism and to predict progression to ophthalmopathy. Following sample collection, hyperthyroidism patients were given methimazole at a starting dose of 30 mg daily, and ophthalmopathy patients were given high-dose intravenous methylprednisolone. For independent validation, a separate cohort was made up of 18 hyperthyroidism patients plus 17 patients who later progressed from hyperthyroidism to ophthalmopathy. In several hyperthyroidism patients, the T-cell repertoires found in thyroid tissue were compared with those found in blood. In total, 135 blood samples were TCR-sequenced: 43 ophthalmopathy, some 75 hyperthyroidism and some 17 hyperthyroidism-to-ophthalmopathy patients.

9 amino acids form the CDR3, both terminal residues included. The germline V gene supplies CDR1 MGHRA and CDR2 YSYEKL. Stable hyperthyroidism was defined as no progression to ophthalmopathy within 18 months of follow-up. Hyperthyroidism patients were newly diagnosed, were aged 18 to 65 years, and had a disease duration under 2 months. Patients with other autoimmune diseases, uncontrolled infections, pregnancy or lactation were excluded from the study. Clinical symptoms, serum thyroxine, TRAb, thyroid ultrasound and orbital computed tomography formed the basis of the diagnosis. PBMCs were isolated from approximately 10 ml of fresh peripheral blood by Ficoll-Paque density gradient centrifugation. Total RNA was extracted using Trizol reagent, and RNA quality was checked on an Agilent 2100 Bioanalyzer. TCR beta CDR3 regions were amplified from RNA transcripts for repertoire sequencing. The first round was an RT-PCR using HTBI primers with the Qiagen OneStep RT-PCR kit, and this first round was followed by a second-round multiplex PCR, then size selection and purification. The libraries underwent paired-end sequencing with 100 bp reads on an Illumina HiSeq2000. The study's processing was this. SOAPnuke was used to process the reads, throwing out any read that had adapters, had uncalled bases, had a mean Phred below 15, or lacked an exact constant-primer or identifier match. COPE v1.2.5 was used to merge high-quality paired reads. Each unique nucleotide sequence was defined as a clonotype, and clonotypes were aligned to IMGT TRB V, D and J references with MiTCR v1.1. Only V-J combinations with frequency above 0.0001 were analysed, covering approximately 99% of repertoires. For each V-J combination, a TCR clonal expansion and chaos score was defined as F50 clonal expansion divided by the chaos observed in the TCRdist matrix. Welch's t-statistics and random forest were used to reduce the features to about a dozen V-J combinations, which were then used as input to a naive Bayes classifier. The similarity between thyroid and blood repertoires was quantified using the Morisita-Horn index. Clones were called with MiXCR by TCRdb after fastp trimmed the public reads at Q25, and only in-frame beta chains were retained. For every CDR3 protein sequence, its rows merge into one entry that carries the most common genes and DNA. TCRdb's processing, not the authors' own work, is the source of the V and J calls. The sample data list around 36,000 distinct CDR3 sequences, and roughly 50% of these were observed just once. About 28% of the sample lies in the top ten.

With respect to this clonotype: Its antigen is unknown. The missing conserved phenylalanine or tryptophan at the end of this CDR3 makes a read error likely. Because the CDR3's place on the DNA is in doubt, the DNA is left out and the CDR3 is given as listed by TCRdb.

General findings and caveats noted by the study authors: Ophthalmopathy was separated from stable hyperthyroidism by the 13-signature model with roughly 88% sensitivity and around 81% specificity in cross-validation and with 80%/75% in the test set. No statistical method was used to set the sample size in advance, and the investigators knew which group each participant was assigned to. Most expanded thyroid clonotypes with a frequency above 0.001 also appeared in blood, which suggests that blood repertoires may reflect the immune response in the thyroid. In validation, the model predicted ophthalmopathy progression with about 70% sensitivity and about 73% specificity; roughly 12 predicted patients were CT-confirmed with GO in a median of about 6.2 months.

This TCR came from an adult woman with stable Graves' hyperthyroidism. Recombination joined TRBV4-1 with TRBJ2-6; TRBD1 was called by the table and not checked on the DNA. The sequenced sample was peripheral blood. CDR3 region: CASSQDQGT.